The source of this TCR beta chain is a study of control samples from healthy donors and cancer patients. Looked up from germline, CDR1 is SGHKS and CDR2 is YYEKEE (reference sequence). V lost 4 bases, J lost 1 base, and 14 bases lay in between. The CDR3 extends over 15 amino acids. TCRdb keeps only in-frame clones here, not all; method: immunoSEQ multiplex PCR. The repertoire holds about 150,000 clones, with roughly 93% as singletons. The source is a man between 45 and 60 years old in good health. This chain connects TRBV5-5 to TRBJ2-5; TRBD1 might be the D (5 bases). Sequences were obtained from blood. CDR3 region: CASSRALRGQETQYF. The CDR3 coding sequence is TGTGCCAGCAGCCGTGCATTAAGGGGCCAAGAGACCCAGTACTTC.